The 10 T cell receptor beta chains reported below all come from one sample, sequenced in a study of blood T cell repertoires in COVID-19. Assay: immunoSEQ multiplex PCR; the TCRdb copy retains only in-frame clones and omits some. Altogether roughly 140,000 clones are present, approximately 80% being singletons, with the ten largest covering 6.5% to 9%. Sequencing was done on a sample of peripheral blood. The receptors were gathered from a woman aged 50 to 65 in a cohort sampled during active or convalescent COVID-19.

The rearrangement links TRBV10-3 to TRBJ2-5, with 9 bases aligning to TRBD2. Losses at the gene ends were 0 bases for V and 7 bases for J; bases not matched to a gene: 9. From germline, CDR1 is ENHRY and CDR2 SYGVKD. This CDR3 spans 16 amino acids. CDR3 nucleotides: TGTGCCATCAGTGAGTCTAGCGGGGGTAGGAAGGGGACCCAGTACTTC. It codes for CAISESSGGRKGTQYF.

Of note for this clone: Different DNA sequences within this sample yield the same CDR3. The chain is built from TRBV3-1 (or the pseudogene TRBV3-2) and TRBJ1-2; 9 positions agree with TRBD1. This CDR3 region has 13 residues. Germline lookup yields CDR1 LGHDT and CDR2 YNNKEL (reference sequence). J was trimmed by 8 bases and V by 4 bases; bases with no gene match: 5. The CDR3 region is CASSPRTGDGYTF. Here the CDR3 DNA reads TGTGCCAGCAGCCCGAGGACAGGGGACGGCTACACCTTC.

The rearrangement joins TRBV30 to TRBJ1-5; D is unresolved. The V end lost 0 bases, the J end lost 6 bases, and 6 bases lay between the germline ends. The CDR3 contains 12 residues. Germline-derived CDR1 and CDR2 are GTSNPN and SVGIG (reference sequence). CDR3 sequence (DNA): TGTGCCTGGAGTGTTAATAGTCAGCCCCAGCATTTT. As protein: CAWSVNSQPQHF.

The V and J genes are TRBV19 and TRBJ1-6; TRBD1 aligns across 10 bases. CDR3 length equals 16 residues. In germline, CDR1 is LNHDA, CDR2 SQIVND (reference sequence). The J segment lost 5 bases and the V segment lost 7 bases, leaving 8 bases of the junction unmatched. CDR3 residues: CASKGGTGANNSPLHF. The CDR3 bases are TGTGCCAGTAAGGGGGGGACAGGGGCGAATAATTCACCCCTCCACTTT.

V gene TRBV19 combines with J gene TRBJ1-5, with D uncertain. The germline V gene has CDR1 LNHDA and CDR2 SQIVND (reference sequence). V dropped 5 bases and J dropped 3 bases, with 14 bases sitting between them. There are 15 residues in the CDR3. This CDR3 is CASSFEARLNQPQHF. CDR3 coding DNA: TGTGCCAGTAGTTTTGAGGCGCGGCTCAATCAGCCCCAGCATTTT.

The CDR3 loop is CASSQAGTGANYGYTF. In DNA, the CDR3 is TGTGCCAGCAGCCAAGCTGGGACAGGAGCCAACTATGGCTACACCTTC. V is TRBV7-9 and J is TRBJ1-2; 8 bases are a match to TRBD1. The CDR3 is 16 amino acids. Trimming removed 5 bases from V and 2 bases from J; junction bases left unmatched: 10. In germline, CDR1 is SEHNR, CDR2 FQNEAQ (reference sequence).

This chain links TRBV19 with TRBJ1-5; D unresolved. Germline V lookup: CDR1 LNHDA, CDR2 SQIVND (reference sequence). CDR3 length: 14 amino acids. Trimming cost V 7 bases and J 7 bases, with 17 bases left between them. CDR3 protein: CASTRGRVEQPQHF. CDR3 nucleotides: TGTGCCAGTACTCGAGGGAGGGTCGAACAGCCCCAGCATTTT.

This chain uses TRBV18 with TRBJ2-7; D may be TRBD1 (6 bases). Trimming shortened V by 3 bases and J by 5 bases, and 11 bases separated the two germline ends. The CDR3 has 13 residues. Germline loops: CDR1 KGHSH, CDR2 LQKENI. DNA for the CDR3: TGTGCCAGCTCACCCGGTTCAGGGGACGAGCAGTACTTC. Translated, it gives CASSPGSGDEQYF.

To note about this clone: This CDR3 is also generated by other DNA sequences in the sample. The chain couples TRBV5-1 to TRBJ2-5; 7 bases line up with TRBD2. The CDR3 loop spans 14 amino acids. J gave up 5 bases and V 2 bases, and 6 bases lay outside the gene matches. Germline V gives CDR1 SGHRS, CDR2 YFSETQ. CDR3 region: CASSFSGGGETQYF. In DNA form, the CDR3 reads TGCGCCAGCAGCTTTTCGGGCGGGGGTGAGACCCAGTACTTC.

Regarding this clone: Compared with germline, one end of the junction differs, possibly owing to a read error. The rearrangement links TRBV7-9 to TRBJ1-4; a possible D gene is TRBD1 (5 bases). The germline gives CDR1 SEHNR, CDR2 FQNEAQ (reference sequence). There are 12 residues in the CDR3. CDR3 DNA: TGTGCCAGCAGCTTAGTTGGGGCGGCCGACGATTTT. The encoded protein is CASSLVGAADDF.